The sequence of this T cell receptor beta chain was determined in a study of blood T cell repertoires in COVID-19. Study at large: Sample material is recorded as cDNA or gDNA derived from T cells, B-cell-depleted T cells, or PBMCs.

In the authors' workflow: Scientists estimated how many nucleated cells there were by amplifying reference gene primers. Here immunoSEQ multiplex PCR was the method, and the copy in TCRdb shows in-frame clones only, minus some. Clone size and the V and J calls come from that table; the DNA yielded D and trimming. The table lists 55,000 or so clones, approximately 90% of them singletons, with approximately 3.6% in the top ten. Germline loops: CDR1 MDHEN, CDR2 SYDVKM. Trimming removed 6 bases from V and 3 bases from J; junction bases left unmatched: 8. This CDR3 has 15 amino acids. The TCR comes from a man aged 35 to 55 with COVID-19, enrolled during active disease. This chain connects TRBV28 to TRBJ2-5, with TRBD2 matching 9 bases. The sample taken for sequencing was peripheral blood. DNA for the CDR3: TGTGCCAGCAGCTTTAGCGGGGGCCCCAAAGAGACCCAGTACTTC. It translates to CASSFSGGPKETQYF.